These 7 T cell receptor beta chains were all obtained from the same sample, sequenced in a study of CDR3 diversity in severe acne (dated by TCRdb to the late 2010s). Libraries came from PCR. Sequencing used an Illumina HiSeq 2000. TCRdb reran the public reads through fastp at Q25 and MiXCR, keeping productive beta chains. Rows with a matching CDR3 protein are joined into one entry that keeps the most common DNA and genes. The sample table records around 94,000 distinct CDR3 sequences; approximately 47% of these occur just once. 12% of the sample is held by the ten biggest clonotypes. Sample: blood. All receptors come from a male donor with acne.

This clonotype appeared many times. The V call is TRBV6-1, the J call TRBJ2-1; no firm D call. Trimming shortened V by 3 bases and J by 3 bases, and 6 bases separated the two germline ends. The CDR3 has 13 residues. CDR1 and CDR2 from the germline V gene are MNHNS and SASEGT. The CDR3 spells CASSEASYNEQFF. The DNA for the CDR3 is TGTGCCAGCAGTGAGGCCAGCTACAATGAGCAGTTCTTC.

CDR3 nucleotide sequence: TGTGCCAGCAGTGAAATCGGCGGGGACGGCTACACCTTC. Amino acids: CASSEIGGDGYTF. The rearrangement uses TRBV6-1 and TRBJ1-2; D is perhaps TRBD1 (5 bases). Germline lookup yields CDR1 MNHNS and CDR2 SASEGT. V was clipped by 2 bases and J by 8 bases, with 12 bases between them. This CDR3 has 13 residues.

The V call is TRBV25-1, the J call TRBJ1-2, with D hard to call. The CDR3 consists of 12 residues. Germline V gene data show CDR1 as MGHDK and CDR2 as SYGVNS. V was clipped by 5 bases and J by 3 bases, with 7 bases between them. CDR3 region: CASSKTYYGYTF. CDR3 coding DNA: TGTGCCAGCAGTAAAACTTACTATGGCTACACCTTC.

This clonotype was seen repeatedly, ten times or more. The chain carries TRBV6-1 and TRBJ2-7; TRBD1 agrees at 7 bases. This CDR3 has 15 amino acids. Germline assignment: CDR1 MNHNS and CDR2 SASEGT. J was trimmed by 3 bases and V by 0 bases; bases with no gene match: 5. CDR3 in amino acids: CASSEALNRGYEQYV. The CDR3 nucleotides read TGTGCCAGCAGTGAAGCGCTGAACAGGGGCTACGAGCAGTACGTC.

The table lists this clonotype with a few counts. CDR3 amino acids: CAISDPSGDTNTGELFF. CDR3 DNA: TGTGCCATCAGTGACCCTAGCGGGGATACGAACACCGGGGAGCTGTTTTTT. V gene TRBV10-3 combines with J gene TRBJ2-2; 9 bases map to TRBD2. Germline trimming cut 3 bases from V and 0 bases from J; bases unmatched to any gene: 5. From germline, CDR1 is ENHRY and CDR2 SYGVKD. This CDR3 region has 17 residues.

The V and J genes are TRBV7-8 and TRBJ2-2; 8 bases match TRBD2. Trimming took 5 bases from V and 0 from J; bases not matched to a gene: 5. Per the germline V gene, CDR1 is SGHVS and CDR2 is FQNEAQ. The length of the CDR3 is 16 residues. The CDR3 is CASSIRLAPNTGELFF. CDR3 sequence (DNA): TGTGCCAGCAGCATCCGACTAGCGCCGAACACCGGGGAGCTGTTTTTT.

The chain uses TRBV12-3 or TRBV12-4 and TRBJ2-7; TRBD2 might be the D (6 bases). This CDR3 is 15 amino acids long. The ends were cut back, 3 bases at V and 3 bases at J, with 15 bases in the middle. In nucleotides, the CDR3 is TGTGCCAGCAGTTTCGTACGGGGGAAGTTCTACGAGCAGTACTTC. Translation gives CASSFVRGKFYEQYF.